The rows below give T cell receptor beta chains drawn from one sample of a study of OX40 agonist ivuxolimab in advanced cancers. Profiled with immunoSEQ multiplex PCR; TCRdb holds only in-frame clones, not every one. The sample shows some 45,000 clones, 80% to 90% of them seen only once. The sample in question was CD4+ or CD8+ T cells sorted from blood, obtained in a trial of the OX40 agonist ivuxolimab. The receptors here all came from an adult with an advanced solid tumor such as melanoma, head and neck, liver or kidney cancer. Both conserved end residues are part of each CDR3. Each record gives: J gene, V gene, clone size, D gene, CDR3 DNA, CDR3 protein. D genes are given only for firm matches. Rows give clone size only sometimes, using once, few, many, or a class for an expanded clone.

J gene: TRBJ1-3
V gene: TRBV19
clone size: .
D gene: .
CDR3 DNA: TGTGCCAGTAGTGTAAACAGGAGATACTCTGGAAACACCATATATTTT
CDR3 protein: CASSVNRRYSGNTIYF

J gene: TRBJ1-2
V gene: TRBV29-1
clone size: once
D gene: TRBD1
CDR3 DNA: TGCAGCGTTGAGAGCCAGGGGGATTACTATGGCTACACCTTC
CDR3 protein: CSVESQGDYYGYTF

J gene: TRBJ2-7
V gene: TRBV9
clone size: .
D gene: TRBD2
CDR3 DNA: TGTGCCAGCAACGAGCGGGACTATGCCTCGAAGCAGTACTTC
CDR3 protein: CASNERDYASKQYF

J gene: TRBJ1-2
V gene: TRBV9
clone size: few
D gene: .
CDR3 DNA: TGTGCCAGCAGCGCCCAAACAGGGCTGGGTGGCTACACCTTC
CDR3 protein: CASSAQTGLGGYTF

J gene: TRBJ1-2
V gene: TRBV4-2
clone size: .
D gene: TRBD1
CDR3 DNA: TGTGCCAGCAGCTGGGACAGGGAGGGATATGGCTACACCTTC
CDR3 protein: CASSWDREGYGYTF

J gene: TRBJ2-7
V gene: TRBV14
clone size: .
D gene: .
CDR3 DNA: TGTGCCAGCAGCCAACTAGCCACCCACGAGCAGTACTTC
CDR3 protein: CASSQLATHEQYF

J gene: TRBJ1-1
V gene: TRBV27
clone size: .
D gene: .
CDR3 DNA: TGTGCCAGCAGTTTGTGGGCAGACCCGTTAACGGCTTTCTTT
CDR3 protein: CASSLWADPLTAFF

J gene: TRBJ1-2
V gene: TRBV6-5
clone size: .
D gene: .
CDR3 DNA: TGTGCCAGCATGTCCCGGCAAGGCTACACCTTC
CDR3 protein: CASMSRQGYTF

J gene: TRBJ2-3
V gene: TRBV6-4
clone size: .
D gene: TRBD2
CDR3 DNA: TGTGCCAGCAGTGACGGGACTACCACAGATACGCAGTATTTT
CDR3 protein: CASSDGTTTDTQYF

J gene: TRBJ2-7
V gene: TRBV4-1
clone size: .
D gene: TRBD1
CDR3 DNA: TGCGCCAGCAGCCAAGCTGGGACAGGGGGCTACGAGCAGTACTTC
CDR3 protein: CASSQAGTGGYEQYF

J gene: TRBJ1-2
V gene: TRBV4-1
clone size: .
D gene: .
CDR3 DNA: TGCGCCAGCAGCCAAGGTCCCCAGACAGCCGACTTTTGGGGCTACACCTTC
CDR3 protein: CASSQGPQTADFWGYTF

J gene: TRBJ2-7
V gene: TRBV7-3
clone size: few
D gene: TRBD2
CDR3 DNA: TGTGCCAGCAGCTTAGATGCGGGGGGGCCCTACGAGCAGTACTTC
CDR3 protein: CASSLDAGGPYEQYF

J gene: TRBJ1-5
V gene: TRBV21-1
clone size: .
D gene: .
CDR3 DNA: TGTGCCAGCAGCAAAAGGGACCTCGGGCAGCCCCAGCATTTT
CDR3 protein: CASSKRDLGQPQHF

J gene: TRBJ2-7
V gene: TRBV15
clone size: .
D gene: .
CDR3 DNA: TGTGCCACCAAGCCTGACGGGATCGAATCACAATCCTACGAGCAGTACTTC
CDR3 protein: CATKPDGIESQSYEQYF

J gene: TRBJ1-2
V gene: TRBV4-2
clone size: .
D gene: .
CDR3 DNA: TGTGCCTACCTCGGGACCGACTATGGCTACACCTTC
CDR3 protein: CAYLGTDYGYTF

J gene: TRBJ2-1
V gene: TRBV9
clone size: .
D gene: .
CDR3 DNA: TGTGCCAGCAGCGTAGGGGGGCCACAACACTCGAACAATGAGCAGTTCTTC
CDR3 protein: CASSVGGPQHSNNEQFF

J gene: TRBJ2-7
V gene: TRBV10-3
clone size: once
D gene: TRBD2
CDR3 DNA: TGTGCCATCAAGGCGGGGGGGGAAGGCGAGCAGTACTTC
CDR3 protein: CAIKAGGEGEQYF

J gene: TRBJ2-1
V gene: TRBV7-7
clone size: .
D gene: TRBD2
CDR3 DNA: TGTGCCAGCAGCTTAGGGCGGGAGGTTCGTAATGAGCAGTTCTTC
CDR3 protein: CASSLGREVRNEQFF

J gene: TRBJ1-3
V gene: TRBV6-1
clone size: .
D gene: .
CDR3 DNA: TGTGCCAGCAGTGAATCGGCAGGTAGCTCTGGAAACACCATATATTTT
CDR3 protein: CASSESAGSSGNTIYF

J gene: TRBJ2-1
V gene: TRBV7-9
clone size: .
D gene: TRBD1
CDR3 DNA: TGTGCCAGCAGCGGAAGGACAGGCCGGGATGAGCAGTTCTTC
CDR3 protein: CASSGRTGRDEQFF

J gene: TRBJ2-3
V gene: TRBV6-1
clone size: .
D gene: .
CDR3 DNA: TGTGCCAGCAGTGGGTCAGGGGCTATCACAGATACGCAGTATTTT
CDR3 protein: CASSGSGAITDTQYF